A single sample gave rise to the 23 T cell receptor beta chains below, sequenced in a study of blood T cells in healthy people across ages. A second about 7 to 12 cycle PCR used barcoded and J-beta primers. A single record per CDR3 protein comes from TCRdb applying MiXCR to the 5' RACE reads. Altogether 800,000 or so distinct CDR3 sequences are present, more than 35% being singletons, with the ten largest covering around a sixth. Sequences were obtained from blood. These receptors all come from an elderly man in good health.

The chain recombines TRBV5-6 with TRBJ2-5; D remains unclear. The CDR3 is 13 residues long. CDR1 and CDR2 (germline): SGHDT, YYEEEE. V was pared by 5 bases and J by 5 bases, with 13 bases between. The CDR3 reads CASRPPVGETQYF. For the CDR3, the DNA is TGTGCCAGCAGGCCGCCGGTCGGGGAGACCCAGTACTTC.

The CDR3 coding sequence is TGTGCCTGGAGGGATACCGGGACACTCTCTGAAGCTTTCTTT. Its translation: CAWRDTGTLSEAFF. The V call is TRBV30, the J call TRBJ1-1, with a possible D match to TRBD1 (6 bases). CDR1 is GTSNPN, CDR2 SVGIG, per germline (reference sequence). With 3 bases removed from V and 6 bases from J, the gap between germline ends came to 17 bases. The CDR3 is 14 amino acids. The full variable domain, with the rest looked up from reference TRBV30 and TRBJ1-1, is SQTIHQWPATLVQPVGSPLSLECTVEGTSNPNLYWYRQAAGRGLQLLFYSVGIGQISSEVPQNLSASRPQDRQFILSSKKLLLSDSGFYLCAWRDTGTLSEAFFGQGTRLTVV.

This clonotype was seen at least ten times. The CDR3 reads CASSRGQGGTYEQYF. CDR3 bases: TGTGCCAGCAGCCGCGGACAGGGGGGAACCTACGAGCAGTACTTC. The chain uses TRBV7-9 and TRBJ2-7, with 10 bases that match TRBD1. Germline CDR1 and CDR2: SEHNR and FQNEAQ (reference sequence). CDR3 length equals 15 residues. The junction had 6 bases not matched to a gene; V was cut back by 5 bases and J by 2 bases.

The chain recombines TRBV20-1 with TRBJ2-1, with a possible D match to TRBD2 (6 bases). Germline V gene lookup returns CDR1 DFQATT and CDR2 SNEGSKA (reference sequence). Trimming left V 0 bases short and J 0 bases short, with 12 bases between. The CDR3 contains 16 residues. As DNA, the CDR3 is TGCAGTGCTAGAGAGCCTAGCGCCCCCTCCTACAATGAGCAGTTCTTC. Residues: CSAREPSAPSYNEQFF.

The chain has TRBV20-1 and TRBJ2-4, with 7 positions matching TRBD2. Germline CDR1 is DFQATT and CDR2 is SNEGSKA (reference sequence). V was pared by 1 base and J by 4 bases, with 10 bases of the junction left unmatched. The CDR3 runs 16 residues. The CDR3 loop is CSARAVRLADKNIQYF. CDR3 bases: TGCAGTGCTAGAGCGGTTAGGCTAGCGGATAAAAACATTCAGTACTTC.

The CDR3 sequence is CASSYTGDRNTEAFF. CDR3 in DNA: TGTGCCAGCAGTTATACAGGGGATCGGAACACTGAAGCTTTCTTT. V usage is TRBV28 and J usage is TRBJ1-1, with TRBD1 identical over 7 bases. J was trimmed by 1 base and V by 4 bases; bases with no gene match: 6. Germline lookup yields CDR1 MDHEN and CDR2 SYDVKM. This CDR3 comprises 15 residues.

V and J are TRBV30 and TRBJ1-2; no clear D gene. CDR1 is GTSNPN, CDR2 SVGIG, per germline (reference sequence). The V end lost 4 bases, the J end lost 0 bases, and 6 bases lay between the germline ends. The length of the CDR3 is 12 residues. CDR3: CAWTGANYGYTF. The CDR3 DNA is TGTGCCTGGACCGGCGCTAACTATGGCTACACCTTC.

The chain is built from TRBV7-2 and TRBJ2-3; no clear D gene. CDR1 is SGHTA and CDR2 is FQGNSA in the germline V gene. V was trimmed by 2 bases and J by 5 bases, leaving 8 bases between them. This CDR3 has 13 amino acids. The CDR3 here is CASSLFDGDTQYF. For the CDR3, the DNA is TGTGCCAGCAGCTTATTCGACGGAGATACGCAGTATTTT.

V gene TRBV7-9 combines with J gene TRBJ2-5; TRBD1 aligns across 11 bases. The CDR3 runs 16 residues. The V gene end was trimmed by 0 bases and the J gene end by 4 bases; junction bases not matched to a gene: 4. Germline V gives CDR1 SEHNR, CDR2 FQNEAQ (reference sequence). CDR3 sequence reads: CASSLAKDRGLETQYF. The CDR3 nucleotides are TGTGCCAGCAGCTTAGCGAAGGACAGGGGGCTAGAGACCCAGTACTTC.

The chain is built from TRBV3-1 and TRBJ1-2; no firm D call. Germline V gene data show CDR1 as LGHDT and CDR2 as YNNKEL (reference sequence). This CDR3 contains 16 residues. Trimming left V 4 bases short and J 8 bases short, with 23 bases between. The CDR3 bases are TGTGCCAGCAGCCTAAGGCCCCTGGGCAGGAAGGCGGGCTACACCTTC. This sequence encodes CASSLRPLGRKAGYTF.

This clonotype showed up many times. This chain uses TRBV20-1 with TRBJ1-1; D is unclear. The CDR3 length is 14 residues. From germline, CDR1 is DFQATT and CDR2 SNEGSKA (reference sequence). Trimming removed 0 bases from V and 5 bases from J, with 13 bases in between. CDR3: CSARDRSLSTEAFF. Written as DNA, the CDR3 is TGCAGTGCTAGAGATCGATCCTTGAGTACTGAAGCTTTCTTT.

This clonotype was seen a handful of times. The chain links TRBV29-1 to TRBJ2-4; 8 bases match TRBD2. V was pared by 4 bases and J by 5 bases, with 1 base of the junction left unmatched. The CDR3 is 12 residues long. Germline V gene lookup returns CDR1 SQVTM and CDR2 ANQGSEA. Here the CDR3 DNA reads TGCAGCGTTGTCGGGGGGGAAAACATTCAGTACTTC. Translated: CSVVGGENIQYF.

This chain joins TRBV7-3 and TRBJ2-1, with TRBD2 matching 10 bases. Germline V gene lookup returns CDR1 SGHTA and CDR2 FQGTGA. Trimming took 1 base from V and 6 from J; bases not matched to a gene: 6. The CDR3 totals 16 residues. This CDR3 reads CASSLSLAGAGNEQFF. CDR3 nucleotide sequence: TGTGCCAGCAGCTTAAGCCTAGCGGGAGCCGGCAATGAGCAGTTCTTC.

This chain connects TRBV12-3 or TRBV12-4 to TRBJ2-5, with D unresolved. The CDR3 is made up of 15 amino acids. V lost 5 bases, J lost 11 bases, and 24 bases lay in between. The CDR3 protein is CASSQRAGLWGEQYF. The CDR3 coding sequence is TGTGCCAGCAGTCAAAGAGCCGGGTTGTGGGGTGAGCAGTACTTC.

The gene calls are TRBV15 and TRBJ1-6, with D possibly matching TRBD1 (5 bases). Germline lookup yields CDR1 LNHNV and CDR2 YYDKDF (reference sequence). V lost 0 bases to trimming and J lost 9 bases, with 15 bases between them. The CDR3 totals 16 residues. CDR3 bases: TGTGCCACCAGCAGAGATTTGGGAAGGGGAAGTTCACCCCTCCACTTT. Amino acid sequence: CATSRDLGRGSSPLHF.

This clonotype has just a few counts. The chain joins TRBV11-3 to TRBJ2-3; 13 bases map to TRBD2. Unmatched junction bases numbered 2, after V lost 4 bases and J lost 10 bases. Germline V lookup: CDR1 SGHNT, CDR2 YENEEA. There are 13 residues in the CDR3. The CDR3 DNA sequence: TGTGCCAGCAGCTCCGGACTAGCGGGAGCGCAGTATTTT. Amino acids: CASSSGLAGAQYF.

The rearrangement uses TRBV21-1 and TRBJ1-2. TRBV21-1 is deemed a pseudogene. The CDR3 consists of 14 residues. In nucleotides, the CDR3 is TGTGCCAGCAGCAAAGGGTTAGCTAACTATGGCTACACCTTC. Translation gives CASSKGLANYGYTF.

This chain connects TRBV6-1 to TRBJ2-7; 10 bases are a match to TRBD1. V was clipped by 4 bases and J by 3 bases; unmatched bases: 6. CDR3 length equals 15 residues. Germline CDR1 reads MNHNS; CDR2 reads SASEGT. The CDR3 region is CASSGRDRGRYEQYF. CDR3 sequence (DNA): TGTGCCAGCAGTGGACGGGACAGGGGACGCTACGAGCAGTACTTC.

This clonotype has a count of ten or more. J is TRBJ2-5 and V is TRBV6-6, with 7 bases that match TRBD1. The J call may be wrong; the DNA end is better matched by TRBJ2-7. CDR1 MNHNY and CDR2 SVGAGI come from the germline V gene (reference sequence). The CDR3 has 13 amino acids. The chain's CDR3 is CASSDRESGEQYF. In DNA form, the CDR3 reads TGTGCCAGCAGTGACAGGGAATCCGGCGAGCAGTACTTC.

This chain uses TRBV4-2 with TRBJ2-5; D may be TRBD1 (6 bases). V was pared by 4 bases and J by 4 bases, with 16 bases between. Germline CDR1 and CDR2: LGHNA and YNFKEQ. The CDR3 extends over 15 amino acids. This CDR3 is CASSPQGRLGETQYF. The CDR3 DNA is TGTGCCAGCAGCCCACAGGGCCGCCTGGGAGAGACCCAGTACTTC.

The V gene is TRBV7-6, the J gene TRBJ2-7, with TRBD2 matching 14 bases. V was clipped by 5 bases and J by 2 bases; unmatched bases: 5. CDR1 SGHVS and CDR2 FNYEAQ come from the germline V gene. CDR3 length: 16 residues. The CDR3 nucleotides read TGTGCCAGCAGCCCCGAGACTAGCGGGAGGGCCTACGAGCAGTACTTC. Translated: CASSPETSGRAYEQYF.

This clonotype turned up a few times. The rearrangement joins TRBV14 to TRBJ2-7; no clear D. V was trimmed by 0 bases and J by 4 bases, leaving 10 bases between them. This CDR3 has 14 amino acids. Germline lookup yields CDR1 SGHDN and CDR2 FVKESK. Here the CDR3 DNA reads TGTGCCAGCAGCCAAGATAGGTGGAGTTACGAGCAGTACTTC. This sequence encodes CASSQDRWSYEQYF.

The chain joins TRBV5-1 to TRBJ2-7; D perhaps matches TRBD1 (5 bases). V lost 4 bases and J lost 6, with 17 bases in between. The CDR3 totals 14 residues. Germline V gene lookup returns CDR1 SGHRS and CDR2 YFSETQ. The CDR3 reads CASSVGWTQCEQYF. Written as DNA, the CDR3 is TGCGCCAGCAGCGTGGGATGGACACAGTGCGAGCAGTACTTC. Using reference TRBV5-1 and TRBJ2-7 for the parts outside the CDR3, the full variable domain is KAGVTQTPRYLIKTRGQQVTLSCSPISGHRSVSWYQQTPGQGLQFLFEYFSETQRNKGNFPGRFSGRQFSNSRSEMNVSTLELGDSALYLCASSVGWTQCEQYFGPGTRLTVT.